This TCR beta chain was documented in a study of T cells in Graves' hyperthyroidism and ophthalmopathy. It was RNA transcripts that yielded the amplified TCR beta CDR3 regions. First-round RT-PCR of the TCR CDR3 relied on the HTBI primer set. Each CDR3 protein gets one entry after TCRdb re-called the multiplex PCR reads with MiXCR. The table lists approximately 590,000 distinct CDR3 sequences, about a sixth of them singletons, with around 7.3% in the top ten. The hyperthyroidism patients had all been newly diagnosed, and their disease duration was under 2 months. Their ages ranged from 18 to 65 years. There are a few counts of this clonotype. What it recognizes is unknown. This CDR3 has 16 amino acids. CDR1 MNHEY and CDR2 SVGEGT come from the germline V gene. V shed 3 bases and J 4 bases; nucleotides not matched to a gene: 7. Points from the study as a whole: Ophthalmopathy and stable hyperthyroidism were separated by a 13 V-J model. Most thyroid clonotypes with frequency above 0.001 were detected in blood.

The chain combines TRBV6-2 or TRBV6-3 with TRBJ2-3; 10 bases line up with TRBD2. The sequenced sample was blood. This TCR was recovered from a woman in her thirties with Graves' hyperthyroidism. This CDR3 is CASSYLAGDGSDTQYF. The CDR3, as DNA: TGTGCCAGCAGTTATCTAGCGGGAGACGGATCAGATACGCAGTATTTT.